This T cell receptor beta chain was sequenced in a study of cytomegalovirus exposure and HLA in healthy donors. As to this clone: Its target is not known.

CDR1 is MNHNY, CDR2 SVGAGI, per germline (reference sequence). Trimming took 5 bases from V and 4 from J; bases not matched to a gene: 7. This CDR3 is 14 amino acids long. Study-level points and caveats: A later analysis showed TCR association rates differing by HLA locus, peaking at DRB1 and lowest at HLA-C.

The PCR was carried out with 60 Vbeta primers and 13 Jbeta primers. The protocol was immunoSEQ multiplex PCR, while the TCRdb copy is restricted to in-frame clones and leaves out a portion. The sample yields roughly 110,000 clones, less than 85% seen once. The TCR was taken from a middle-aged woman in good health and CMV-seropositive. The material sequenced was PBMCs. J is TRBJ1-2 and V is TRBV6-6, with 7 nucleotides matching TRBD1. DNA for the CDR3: TGTGCCAGCAGTAACCAGGGACAGCTCTATGGCTACACCTTC. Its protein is CASSNQGQLYGYTF.